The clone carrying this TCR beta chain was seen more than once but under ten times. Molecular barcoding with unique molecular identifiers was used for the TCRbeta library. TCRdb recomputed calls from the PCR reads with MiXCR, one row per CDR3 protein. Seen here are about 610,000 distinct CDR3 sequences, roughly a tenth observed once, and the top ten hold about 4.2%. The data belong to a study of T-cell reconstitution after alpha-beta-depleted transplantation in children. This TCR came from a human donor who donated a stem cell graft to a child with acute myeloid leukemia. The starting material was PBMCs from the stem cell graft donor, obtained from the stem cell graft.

The CDR3 loop is CASSQNSGVPSSYEQYF. The CDR3 nucleotides are TGTGCCAGCAGTCAGAATTCGGGGGTCCCAAGCTCCTACGAGCAGTACTTC. This chain joins TRBV6-1 and TRBJ2-7; D perhaps matches TRBD2 (6 bases). The CDR3 is 17 residues long. V was cut by 5 bases and J by 0 bases, with 20 bases left in between. The V gene's germline CDR1 is MNHNS and CDR2 SASEGT.